The subject of this entry is one T cell receptor (beta chain). The CDR3 is 16 residues long. V was cut by 0 bases and J by 0 bases, with 9 bases left in between. Germline values: CDR1 SGDLS, CDR2 YYNGEE. Sequenced by immunoSEQ multiplex PCR; TCRdb stores in-frame clones only, minus some. The sample lists 14,000 or so clones; 75% to 85% were seen once. The data were obtained in a study of OX40 agonist ivuxolimab in advanced cancers. Study-level background: Clinicians treated patients with ivuxolimab, an agonistic anti-OX40 (CD134) antibody. Patients assigned to dose escalation were diagnosed with hepatocellular carcinoma, melanoma, renal cell or head and neck cancer.

The V gene is TRBV9, the J gene TRBJ2-2; D unresolved. The TCR sequence derives from an adult with an advanced solid tumor such as melanoma, head and neck, liver or kidney cancer. The sample in question was CD4+ or CD8+ T cells sorted from blood, obtained in a trial of the OX40 agonist ivuxolimab. The CDR3 coding sequence is TGTGCCAGCAGCGTAGAAAGGGTCCCGAACACCGGGGAGCTGTTTTTT. Residues: CASSVERVPNTGELFF.